The 14 T cell receptor beta chains reported below all come from one sample, sequenced in a study of OX40 agonist ivuxolimab in advanced cancers. The protocol used for the library was the immunoSEQ multiplex PCR assay. TCRdb's version of the immuneACCESS table is confined to in-frame rearrangements and falls short of the full clone set. An unresolved V gene accounts for under half of the shortfall where checked; the remainder is of unknown origin. The sample yields 67,000 or so clones; 85% were counted once. The ten largest account for approximately 4% of the sample. Sequenced material: CD4+ or CD8+ T cells sorted from blood, taken in a trial of the OX40 agonist ivuxolimab. The receptors come from an adult with an advanced solid tumor such as melanoma, head and neck, liver or kidney cancer.

The J gene is TRBJ1-4, the V gene TRBV5-5, with D possibly matching TRBD1 (6 bases). Germline-derived CDR1 and CDR2 are SGHKS and YYEKEE (reference sequence). This CDR3 comprises 14 residues. Deletions cut 6 bases from V and 2 bases from J, with 11 bases between. CDR3 protein: CASTEGVTNEKLFF. In DNA form, the CDR3 reads TGTGCCAGCACCGAGGGGGTGACTAATGAAAAACTGTTTTTT.

This chain links TRBV7-2 with TRBJ2-7; D is undetermined. The CDR3 spans 17 residues. Trimming stripped 1 base from V and 3 bases from J, with 19 bases between. Germline loops: CDR1 SGHTA, CDR2 FQGNSA. CDR3 protein: CASSLDGGSSRNYEQYF. CDR3 in DNA: TGTGCCAGCAGCTTAGACGGCGGATCTTCCCGAAACTACGAGCAGTACTTC.

This chain uses TRBV28 with TRBJ2-7; 7 bases map to TRBD2. CDR3 size: 14 residues. The germline V gene encodes CDR1 MDHEN and CDR2 SYDVKM. With 5 bases clipped from V and 2 bases from J, the junction kept 6 bases outside the gene matches. The CDR3 DNA is TGTGCCAGCAGTCCGCTAGCGGTAACCTACGAGCAGTACTTC. Protein: CASSPLAVTYEQYF.

The chain combines TRBV7-9 with TRBJ2-3; no firm D call. The CDR3 totals 14 residues. Per germline, CDR1 SEHNR and CDR2 FQNEAQ (reference sequence). With 3 bases removed from V and 2 bases from J, the gap between germline ends came to 9 bases. CDR3 region: CASSLPATTDTQYF. The CDR3 nucleotides read TGTGCCAGCAGCTTGCCAGCCACCACAGATACGCAGTATTTT.

The chain uses TRBV28 and TRBJ2-7; D gene unclear. V was trimmed by 5 bases and J by 0 bases, leaving 14 bases between them. Germline V gene lookup returns CDR1 MDHEN and CDR2 SYDVKM. This CDR3 has 15 amino acids. The CDR3 bases are TGTGCCAGCAGTGGTATGGGTCCGAGCTCCTACGAGCAGTACTTC. This gives the protein CASSGMGPSSYEQYF.

The genes are TRBV2 and TRBJ2-5, with 7 bases aligning to TRBD2. The DNA end is more similar to TRBJ2-7, so the J call may be wrong. Germline loops: CDR1 SNHLY, CDR2 FYNNEI. The CDR3 spans 16 residues. The chain's CDR3 is CASSEESSGIGYEQYF. The CDR3 DNA reads as TGTGCCAGCAGTGAAGAGTCTAGCGGAATTGGGTACGAGCAGTACTTC.

The chain recombines TRBV27 with TRBJ2-3; D might be TRBD2 (6 bases). Trimming cost V 4 bases and J 3 bases, with 8 bases left between them. The CDR3 covers 13 residues. Germline CDR1 is MNHEY and CDR2 is SMNVEV (reference sequence). The CDR3 DNA reads as TGTGCCAGCAGTTACCGGGGGACAGATACGCAGTATTTT. It is translated as CASSYRGTDTQYF.

V is TRBV6-6 and J is TRBJ2-2; D is perhaps TRBD1 or TRBD2 (6 bases each). This CDR3 is 16 amino acids long. CDR1 and CDR2 (germline): MNHNY, SVGAGI (reference sequence). The V end was cut by 4 bases, the J end by 6 bases, with 18 bases between. CDR3 in amino acids: CASSWPGAVRPGELFF. DNA for the CDR3: TGTGCCAGCAGTTGGCCGGGGGCAGTCCGGCCCGGGGAGCTGTTTTTT.

V is TRBV11-2 and J is TRBJ2-7, with D possibly being TRBD2 (6 bases). Germline V CDR1 and CDR2: SGHAT, FQNNGV. Trimming stripped 3 bases from V and 5 bases from J, with 8 bases between. The length of the CDR3 is 12 residues. The CDR3 nucleotides read TGTGCCAGCAGCTTCCAGCGGGACGAGCAGTACTTC. Translation gives CASSFQRDEQYF.

The chain is built from TRBV2 and TRBJ2-5; 8 nucleotides align to TRBD2. CDR1 is SNHLY, CDR2 FYNNEI, per germline. The CDR3 has 15 residues. V lost 8 bases and J lost 5; bases outside the gene matches: 13. CDR3 region: CASWQAGDAWETQYF. The DNA for the CDR3 is TGTGCCAGCTGGCAAGCGGGAGATGCTTGGGAGACCCAGTACTTC.

The rearrangement joins TRBV19 to TRBJ2-3; D gene ambiguous. Trimming stripped 3 bases from V and 2 bases from J, with 12 bases between. Germline lookup yields CDR1 LNHDA and CDR2 SQIVND (reference sequence). The CDR3 runs 15 residues. DNA of the CDR3: TGTGCCAGTAGTATTAGAGCCGAGACCACAGATACGCAGTATTTT. This translates into CASSIRAETTDTQYF.

This chain joins TRBV9 and TRBJ1-4, with D uncertain. Germline CDR1 and CDR2: SGDLS and YYNGEE. The CDR3 is made up of 16 amino acids. V shed 4 bases and J shed 0 bases, with 13 bases lying between them. The CDR3 sequence: CASSPGVSSTNEKLFF. The CDR3 bases are TGTGCCAGCAGCCCAGGAGTGTCGTCAACTAATGAAAAACTGTTTTTT.

The rearrangement links TRBV11-2 to TRBJ2-3, with a weak D call TRBD2 (7 bases). There are 16 residues in the CDR3. The germline V and J ends were trimmed by 5 bases and 0 bases, with 15 bases remaining between them. Germline CDR1 and CDR2: SGHAT and FQNNGV. The CDR3 nucleotides are TGTGCCAGCAGCCCTTATGGGGGGGCTAGCACAGATACGCAGTATTTT. Its translation is CASSPYGGASTDTQYF.

The V call is TRBV9, the J call TRBJ2-3; D tentatively fits TRBD1 or TRBD2 (5 bases each). Germline CDR1 SGDLS, CDR2 YYNGEE. V dropped 3 bases and J dropped 1 base, with 15 bases sitting between them. The CDR3 sequence is 16 residues long. CDR3 residues: CASSAGRVGGTDTQYF. The CDR3 nucleotides are TGTGCCAGCAGCGCGGGACGGGTTGGAGGCACAGATACGCAGTATTTT.